A single sample is the source of the 18 T cell receptor beta chains below, sequenced in a study of tumor-infiltrating lymphocytes in primary liver carcinoma. With a constant-region primer, TCR beta cDNA was made from approximately 450 ng of total RNA. Three nested multiplex PCR rounds, a slightly modified ARM-PCR method, built the TCR beta libraries. Each of the first two PCR rounds ran roughly 9 cycles with TRBV1-TRBV30 forward and C-beta reverse primers. TCRdb redid the calling of the multiplex PCR reads with MiXCR, one entry per CDR3 protein. The sample lists 300,000 to 350,000 distinct CDR3 sequences, 65% occurring once. RNA isolated from unsorted whole blood supplied the blood RNA, with germline DNA also extracted. Sample: peripheral blood. These TCRs come from a man in his forties with primary liver carcinoma and hepatitis B virus infection.

V is TRBV25-1 and J is TRBJ2-5, with D possibly being TRBD1 or TRBD2 (5 bases each). The CDR3 loop spans 14 amino acids. The V gene lost 5 bases and the J gene lost 4 bases, with 14 bases spanning the gap. Germline CDR1 reads MGHDK; CDR2 reads SYGVNS. In nucleotides, the CDR3 is TGTGCCAGCAGTCCACTAGGGGCTGGAGAGACCCAGTACTTC. Protein: CASSPLGAGETQYF.

V gene TRBV5-1 combines with J gene TRBJ2-2; D is uncertain. Deletions cut 4 bases from V and 6 bases from J, with 13 bases between. The germline gives CDR1 SGHRS, CDR2 YFSETQ. The CDR3 length is 14 residues. The CDR3 region has the DNA TGCGCCAGCAGCATGGTGTCGAGCCCCGGGGAGCTGTTTTTT. This encodes CASSMVSSPGELFF.

This chain uses TRBV10-1 with TRBJ1-2, with unresolved D. Per germline, CDR1 WNHNN and CDR2 SYGVQD (reference sequence). V was clipped by 8 bases and J by 1 base, with 17 bases between them. The CDR3 totals 15 residues. The CDR3 reads CASPSRAENNYGYTF. The DNA of the CDR3 is TGCGCCAGCCCTTCGAGGGCAGAAAATAACTATGGCTACACCTTC.

A remark on this clonotype: One junction end disagrees with the germline gene, perhaps due to a read error. V gene TRBV4-1 combines with J gene TRBJ1-1, with a possible D match to TRBD1 (6 bases). Germline CDR1 reads MGHRA; CDR2 reads YSYEKL. The CDR3 runs 13 residues. The CDR3 protein is CAGSQGRGAEAFF. The CDR3 coding sequence is TGCGCCGGCAGCCAGGGGAGGGGTGCTGAAGCTTTCTTT.

The chain links TRBV28 to TRBJ2-3, with D possibly matching TRBD1 (5 bases). V was trimmed by 5 bases and J by 5 bases, leaving 17 bases between them. The CDR3 has 15 amino acids. CDR1 and CDR2 (germline): MDHEN, SYDVKM. For the CDR3, the DNA is TGTGCCAGCAGTAATCCCAAAGGGGTCGGAGATACGCAGTATTTT. It specifies CASSNPKGVGDTQYF.

This rearrangement joins TRBV28 to TRBJ2-5; the match to TRBD1 covers 10 bases. The CDR3 sequence is 17 residues long. The germline V gene encodes CDR1 MDHEN and CDR2 SYDVKM. The junction had 15 bases not matched to a gene; V was cut back by 4 bases and J by 7 bases. The CDR3, as DNA: TGTGCCAGCAGTTCTATCATCCGGGACAGGGGCTTGGGGACCCAGTACTTC. Its protein is CASSSIIRDRGLGTQYF. The variable domain in full, with the rest retrieved from reference TRBV28 and TRBJ2-5, is DVKVTQSSRYLVKRTGEKVFLECVQDMDHENMFWYRQDPGLGLRLIYFSYDVKMKEKGDIPEGYSVSREKKERFSLILESASTNQTSMYLCASSSIIRDRGLGTQYFGPGTRLLVL.

The gene calls are TRBV6-5 and TRBJ1-6; weak D call: TRBD1 (5 bases). The germline V and J ends were trimmed by 7 bases and 7 bases, with 17 bases remaining between them. CDR3 length: 15 amino acids. The germline CDR1 and CDR2 sequences are MNHEY and SVGAGI. CDR3: CASTRGPGDNSPLHF. The CDR3 nucleotides are TGTGCCAGCACCCGGGGACCGGGGGACAATTCACCCCTCCACTTT.

This clonotype was seen more than once but under ten times. This likely comes from a read error, as the CDR3 has no conserved phenylalanine or tryptophan at its end. The rearrangement joins TRBV5-6 to TRBJ2-5, with D unclear. This CDR3 comprises 13 residues. Germline CDR1 and CDR2: SGHDT and YYEEEE. DNA of the CDR3: TGTGCCAGCAAGCCAGAGTACCATGAGACCCAGTACTTA. It is translated as CASKPEYHETQYL.

V is TRBV12-3 or TRBV12-4 and J is TRBJ1-1; no clear D gene. The CDR3 totals 13 residues. Trimming removed 8 bases at V and 3 bases at J, with 13 bases between. The CDR3 loop is CASDFQEDTEAFF. In DNA form, the CDR3 reads TGTGCCAGCGATTTCCAAGAGGACACTGAAGCTTTCTTT.

There are many counts of this clonotype. The chain has TRBV29-1 and TRBJ2-7; 8 bases are a match to TRBD2. CDR3 length: 14 amino acids. After removal of 8 bases from V and 5 bases from J, the junction contained 14 bases not matched to a gene. CDR1 and CDR2 (germline): SQVTM, ANQGSEA. This CDR3 is CSFGRGFLTDEQYF. The CDR3 nucleotides read TGCAGCTTCGGGAGGGGGTTCCTTACCGACGAGCAGTACTTC.

This clonotype has just a few counts. The chain joins TRBV12-3 or TRBV12-4 to TRBJ2-2, with 14 bases aligning to TRBD2. CDR3 length: 16 residues. The V segment lost 6 bases and the J segment 6 bases; nucleotides outside the gene matches: 6. CDR3 sequence (DNA): TGTGCCAGCAGGAAGACTAGCGGGAGGGCCTCCGGGGAGCTGTTTTTT. This translates into CASRKTSGRASGELFF.

This chain joins TRBV11-2 and TRBJ2-1; D is ambiguous. This CDR3 spans 12 amino acids. Germline V gives CDR1 SGHAT, CDR2 FQNNGV. Trimming removed 8 bases at V and 7 bases at J, with 12 bases between. The DNA of the CDR3 is TGTGCCAGCTGTTTAGGCTTTAATGAGCAGTTCTTC. This encodes CASCLGFNEQFF.

In the case of this clonotype: A much more abundant neighbour one base away suggests this may be a read error. The rearrangement uses TRBV29-1 and TRBJ1-1; perhaps TRBD1 as D (6 bases). Per germline, CDR1 SQVTM and CDR2 ANQGSEA. The CDR3 totals 11 residues. The CDR3 coding sequence is TGCGGCGTAGTTCGGACAGCAGAAGCTTTCTTT. Translated, it gives CGVVRTAEAFF. The variable domain in full, with the rest retrieved from reference TRBV29-1 and TRBJ1-1, is SAVISQKPSRDICQRGTSLTIQCQVDSQVTMMFWYRQQPGQSLTLIATANQGSEATYESGFVIDKFPISRPNLTFSTLTVSNMSPEDSSIYLCGVVRTAEAFFGQGTRLTVV.

The V gene is TRBV11-2, the J gene TRBJ2-7; D is ambiguous. There are 11 residues in the CDR3. V lost 8 bases and J lost 4, with 9 bases in between. Germline lookup yields CDR1 SGHAT and CDR2 FQNNGV. This CDR3 reads CASRLAYEQYF. The CDR3 DNA is TGTGCCAGCCGTCTTGCTTACGAGCAGTACTTC. Supplemented by reference TRBV11-2 and TRBJ2-7, the full variable domain reads EAGVAQSPRYKIIEKRQSVAFWCNPISGHATLYWYQQILGQGPKLLIQFQNNGVVDDSQLPKDRFSAERLKGVDSTLKIQPAKLEDSAVYLCASRLAYEQYFGPGTRLTVT.

Comments on this clonotype: Given a much more abundant clone one base away, this may be a read error. This sequence joins TRBV29-1 and TRBJ2-3, with 10 bases aligning to TRBD2. With 7 bases clipped from V and 1 base from J, the junction kept 8 bases outside the gene matches. The CDR3 is 15 amino acids. Germline CDR1 SQVTM, CDR2 ANQGSEA. The CDR3 region has the DNA TGCAGCGGGGACCCGGGACTAGCGTGCACAGATACGCAGTATTTT. Encoded protein: CSGDPGLACTDTQYF.

This clonotype was observed many times. V is TRBV29-1 and J is TRBJ2-5; the match to TRBD2 covers 16 bases. V lost 3 bases to trimming and J lost 4 bases; unmatched junction nucleotides: 8. Germline CDR1 is SQVTM and CDR2 is ANQGSEA. The CDR3 spans 17 residues. The CDR3 spells CSVDLLGTSGRGETQYF. The CDR3 DNA reads TGCAGCGTTGATCTCCTCGGGACTAGCGGGAGGGGAGAGACCCAGTACTTC.

This clonotype showed up many times. The V gene is TRBV11-2, the J gene TRBJ2-5; TRBD1 is a possible D gene (5 bases). Trimming removed 4 bases at V and 2 bases at J, with 11 bases between. CDR1 is SGHAT, CDR2 FQNNGV, per germline. The CDR3 has 14 residues. CDR3 sequence reads: CASSSWTKQETQYF. The CDR3 nucleotides are TGTGCCAGCAGCTCCTGGACAAAGCAAGAGACCCAGTACTTC.

Comments on this clonotype: A much larger clonotype is one base distant, so this may be a read error. The gene calls are TRBV5-6 and TRBJ2-1; D might be TRBD1 (5 bases). This CDR3 region has 11 residues. Germline V gene lookup returns CDR1 SGHDT and CDR2 YYEEEE. Trimming took off 4 bases at V and 8 bases at J, with 7 bases between the two ends. CDR3 amino acids: CASSAGHEQFF. The CDR3 coding sequence is TGTGCCAGCAGCGCAGGGCATGAGCAGTTCTTC. Drawing the rest from reference TRBV5-6 and TRBJ2-1, the complete variable domain is DAGVTQSPTHLIKTRGQQVTLRCSPKSGHDTVSWYQQALGQGPQFIFQYYEEEERQRGNFPDRFSGHQFPNYSSELNVNALLLGDSALYLCASSAGHEQFFGPGTRLTVL.